This entry lists 8 T cell receptor beta chains sequenced from one sample in a study of shared clonotypes between healthy human individuals. Selected positively for CCR7 and CD45RO-negative, naive CD8 cells excluded terminally differentiated effector memory CD45RA+ cells. TCRdb's table, derived via immunoSEQ multiplex PCR, lists solely in-frame clones and lacks some. The sample lists about 2 million clones; approximately 94% were seen once. Input material: naive CD8+ T cells sorted from blood. These receptors all stem from a man younger than 35 in good health.

The V call is TRBV5-1, the J call TRBJ2-7; TRBD2 matches 7 bases. CDR3 length: 17 residues. Per the germline V gene, CDR1 is SGHRS and CDR2 is YFSETQ. Losses at the gene ends were 7 bases for V and 2 bases for J; bases not matched to a gene: 18. Here the CDR3 DNA reads TGCGCCAGCCGACTGACGCTGATGGCTAGCGGTACCTACGAGCAGTACTTC. Translating it yields CASRLTLMASGTYEQYF.

This chain links TRBV4-1 with TRBJ1-1; TRBD1 aligns across 7 bases. In germline, CDR1 is MGHRA, CDR2 YSYEKL. The CDR3 covers 15 residues. The junction had 7 bases not matched to a gene; V was cut back by 4 bases and J by 2 bases. CDR3 sequence (DNA): TGCGCCAGCAGCCTCAAGACAGGGAGTAACACTGAAGCTTTCTTT. It translates to CASSLKTGSNTEAFF.

Concerning this clone itself: Additional DNA sequences in this sample encode the identical CDR3. This rearrangement joins TRBV2 to TRBJ2-7, with 8 bases matching TRBD1. This CDR3 comprises 13 residues. CDR1 SNHLY and CDR2 FYNNEI come from the germline V gene. Unmatched junction bases numbered 5, after V lost 8 bases and J lost 2 bases. CDR3 coding DNA: TGTGCCAGCGGGGGGACAGGTGCCTACGAGCAGTACTTC. It translates to CASGGTGAYEQYF. The entire variable domain, with the rest obtained from reference TRBV2 and TRBJ2-7, is as follows: EPEVTQTPSHQVTQMGQEVILRCVPISNHLYFYWYRQILGQKVEFLVSFYNNEISEKSEIFDDQFSVERPDGSNFTLKIRSTKLEDSAMYFCASGGTGAYEQYFGPGTRLTVT.

The rearrangement joins TRBV7-9 to TRBJ1-2; 8 bases are a match to TRBD1. Germline CDR1 SEHNR, CDR2 FQNEAQ (reference sequence). This CDR3 has 16 amino acids. The V and J ends lost 3 bases and 4 bases, in that order; junction bases with no gene match: 10. This CDR3 is CASSLGTTGDSYGYTF. CDR3 DNA sequence: TGTGCCAGCAGCTTGGGTACGACAGGGGATAGCTATGGCTACACCTTC.

Concerning this clone: Other nucleotide sequences from this sample produce the same CDR3. V and J are TRBV6-6 and TRBJ2-7, with D unresolved. V was cut by 4 bases and J by 3 bases, with 13 bases left in between. CDR3 length: 14 amino acids. The germline CDR1 and CDR2 sequences are MNHNY and SVGAGI (reference sequence). CDR3 bases: TGTGCCAGCAGTTCCGTGAGGTTTGTCTACGAGCAGTACTTC. It yields the protein CASSSVRFVYEQYF.

The CDR3 DNA reads TGTGCCAGCAGTCCGGAGACACTCTATGGCTACACCTTC. Its protein is CASSPETLYGYTF. The chain is built from TRBV6-1 and TRBJ1-2; no definite D call. Between the trimmed V and J ends, which lost 5 bases and 4 bases, there was a span of 11 bases. The CDR3 covers 13 residues. CDR1 is MNHNS and CDR2 is SASEGT in the germline V gene.

The DNA for the CDR3 is TGTGCCAGCAGCCGGGGGGGAGGAGCGGGAGAATACGAGCAGTACTTC. Protein: CASSRGGGAGEYEQYF. V and J are TRBV11-2 and TRBJ2-7; 8 bases fit TRBD2. Looked up from germline, CDR1 is SGHAT and CDR2 is FQNNGV. The CDR3 contains 16 residues. V trimming: 5 bases; J trimming: 4 bases; junction bases outside the gene matches: 13.

The J gene is TRBJ1-5, the V gene TRBV6-1, with D possibly TRBD1 on 5 matching bases. Trimming pared 5 bases from V and 3 bases from J, leaving 14 bases between. There are 15 residues in the CDR3. Germline V gene lookup returns CDR1 MNHNS and CDR2 SASEGT. CDR3 bases: TGTGCCAGCAGTCCCCGGGGCGTAACCAATCAGCCCCAGCATTTT. Its translation: CASSPRGVTNQPQHF.